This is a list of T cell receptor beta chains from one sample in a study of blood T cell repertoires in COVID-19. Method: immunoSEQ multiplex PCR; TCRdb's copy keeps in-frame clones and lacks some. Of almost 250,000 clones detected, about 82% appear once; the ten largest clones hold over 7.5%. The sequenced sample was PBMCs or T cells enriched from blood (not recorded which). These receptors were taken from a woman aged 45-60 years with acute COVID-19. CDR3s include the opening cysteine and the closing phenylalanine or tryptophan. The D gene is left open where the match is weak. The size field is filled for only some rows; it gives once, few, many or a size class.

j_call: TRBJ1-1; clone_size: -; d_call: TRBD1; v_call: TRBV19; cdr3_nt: TGTGCCAGTACTCCGACAGGGCGCGCGAACACTGAAGCTTTCTTT; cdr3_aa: CASTPTGRANTEAFF
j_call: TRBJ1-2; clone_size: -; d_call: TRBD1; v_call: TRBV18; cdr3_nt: TGTGCCAGCTCACCAGAGGCCCCCGCCGGGACAGGGGGTCGGGGCTACACCTTC; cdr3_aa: CASSPEAPAGTGGRGYTF
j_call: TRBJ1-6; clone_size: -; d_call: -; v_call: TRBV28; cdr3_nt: TGTGCCAGCAGTTTATTAAGGCAGGGGTCCTCACCCCTCCACTTT; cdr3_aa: CASSLLRQGSSPLHF
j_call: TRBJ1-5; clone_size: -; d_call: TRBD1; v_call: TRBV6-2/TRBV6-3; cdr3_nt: TGTGCCAGCAGTCCCGGGACAGGCGGTATTAGCAATCAGCCCCAGCATTTT; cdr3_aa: CASSPGTGGISNQPQHF
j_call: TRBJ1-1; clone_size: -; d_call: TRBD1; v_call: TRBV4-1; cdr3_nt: TGCGCCAGCAGCCATAATACAGGGGGCGGCACTGAAGCTTTCTTT; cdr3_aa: CASSHNTGGGTEAFF
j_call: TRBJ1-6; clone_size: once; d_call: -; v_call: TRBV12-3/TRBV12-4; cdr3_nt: TGTGCCAGCAGTTTACTACCCCTCCACTTT; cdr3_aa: CASSLLPLHF
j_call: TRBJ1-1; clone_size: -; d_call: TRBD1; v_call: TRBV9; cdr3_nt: TGTGCCAGCAGCGCAGGGACAGGGTGGGGCACTGAAGCTTTCTTT; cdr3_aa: CASSAGTGWGTEAFF
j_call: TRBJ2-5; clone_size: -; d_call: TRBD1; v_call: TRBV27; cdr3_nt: TGTGCCAGCAGTTTACAAGGGGCAGGGGGCATGGAGACCCAGTACTTC; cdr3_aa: CASSLQGAGGMETQYF
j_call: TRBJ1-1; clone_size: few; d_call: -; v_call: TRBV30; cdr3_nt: TGTGCCTGGTCTACCCCAGGGAACACTGAAGCTTTCTTT; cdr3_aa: CAWSTPGNTEAFF
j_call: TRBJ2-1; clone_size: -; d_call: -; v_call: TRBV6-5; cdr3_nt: TGTGCCAGCAGTTACGGGACTTATGAGCAGTTCTTC; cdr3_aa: CASSYGTYEQFF
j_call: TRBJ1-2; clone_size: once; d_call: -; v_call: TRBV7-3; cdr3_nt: TGTGCCAGAGGGACACACTATAACTATGGCTACACCTTC; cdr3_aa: CARGTHYNYGYTF
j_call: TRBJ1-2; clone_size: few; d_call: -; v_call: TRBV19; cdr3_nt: TGTGCCAGTAGTATAGTACAGATTAACTATGGCTACACCTTC; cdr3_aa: CASSIVQINYGYTF
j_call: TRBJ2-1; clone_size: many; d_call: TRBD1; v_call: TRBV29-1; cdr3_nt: TGCAGCGTTGGGGGGCGACAGGGGGGTCACAATGAGCAGTTCTTC; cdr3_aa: CSVGGRQGGHNEQFF
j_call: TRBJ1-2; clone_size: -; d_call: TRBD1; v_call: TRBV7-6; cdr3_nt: TGTGCCAGCAGCCCCATTTCCCAGGGGGCTGGCTATGGCTACACCTTC; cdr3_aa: CASSPISQGAGYGYTF
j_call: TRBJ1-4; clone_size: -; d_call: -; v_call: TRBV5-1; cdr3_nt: TGCGCCAGCAGCTTCAAAGGGAGCGAGGGCGAAAAACTGTTTTTT; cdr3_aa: CASSFKGSEGEKLFF
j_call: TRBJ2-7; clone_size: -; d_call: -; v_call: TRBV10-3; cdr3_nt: TGTGCCATCAGAGCTACGACAGGGACTCTCTACGAGCAGTACTTC; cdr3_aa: CAIRATTGTLYEQYF
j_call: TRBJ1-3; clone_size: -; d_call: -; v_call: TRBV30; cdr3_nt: TGTGCCTGGGACAGTCGAGCTGGAAACACCATATATTTT; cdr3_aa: CAWDSRAGNTIYF
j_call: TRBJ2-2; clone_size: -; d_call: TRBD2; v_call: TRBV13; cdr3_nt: TGTGCCAGCATTTTAAGCGGGGGGAGCACCGGGGAGCTGTTTTTT; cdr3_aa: CASILSGGSTGELFF